The 24 T cell receptor beta chains listed next were all sequenced from one sample in a study of radiation and T cells in renal cell carcinoma. Produced via immunoSEQ multiplex PCR; TCRdb's table is partial and in-frame only. Of some 10,000 clones in the sample, 55% to 70% were seen once. This sample's treatment: treatment-naive control, cytoreductive nephrectomy. Material: tumor tissue, obtained from a patient whose treatment was nephrectomy without radiotherapy. These receptors came from a man aged 55 to 69 with renal cell carcinoma.

The chain uses TRBV19 and TRBJ2-2; TRBD2 might be the D (5 bases). Germline CDR1 reads LNHDA; CDR2 reads SQIVND (reference sequence). V was pared by 6 bases and J by 1 base, with 12 bases between. The CDR3 loop spans 15 amino acids. The CDR3, as DNA: TGTGCCAGTAGAATCGGACTGGGGAACACCGGGGAGCTGTTTTTT. Its translation: CASRIGLGNTGELFF.

This chain links TRBV30 with TRBJ2-5; D gene unclear. Looked up from germline, CDR1 is GTSNPN and CDR2 is SVGIG (reference sequence). The CDR3 consists of 15 residues. The germline V and J ends were trimmed by 8 bases and 2 bases, with 21 bases remaining between them. The CDR3 loop reads CAGKGQLPLQETQYF. The CDR3 DNA follows: TGTGCCGGCAAAGGGCAGCTCCCTCTTCAAGAGACCCAGTACTTC.

This clone was counted a single time. Other DNA sequences of this sample code for an identical CDR3. The CDR3 loop reads CASSARLAGDFTDTQYF. The CDR3 DNA sequence: TGTGCCAGCAGCGCTCGACTAGCGGGGGACTTCACAGATACGCAGTATTTT. V usage is TRBV2 and J usage is TRBJ2-3; 12 nucleotides agree with TRBD2. The CDR3 consists of 17 residues. V shed 6 bases, J shed 2 bases, and the junction held 9 bases outside the gene matches. Germline loops: CDR1 SNHLY, CDR2 FYNNEI. The variable domain in full, with the rest retrieved from reference TRBV2 and TRBJ2-3, is EPEVTQTPSHQVTQMGQEVILRCVPISNHLYFYWYRQILGQKVEFLVSFYNNEISEKSEIFDDQFSVERPDGSNFTLKIRSTKLEDSAMYFCASSARLAGDFTDTQYFGPGTRLTVL.

The chain joins TRBV19 to TRBJ2-7; TRBD2 matches 14 bases. The V segment lost 4 bases and the J segment 0 bases; nucleotides outside the gene matches: 2. The CDR3 runs 16 residues. CDR1 is LNHDA, CDR2 SQIVND, per germline (reference sequence). The CDR3 loop is CASSKGLAGASYEQYF. CDR3 in DNA: TGTGCCAGTAGTAAGGGACTAGCGGGGGCCTCCTACGAGCAGTACTTC.

The chain carries TRBV19 and TRBJ2-7, with a tentative D call TRBD1 (6 bases). This CDR3 contains 13 residues. The germline V and J ends were trimmed by 3 bases and 5 bases, with 11 bases remaining between them. Germline CDR1 is LNHDA and CDR2 is SQIVND (reference sequence). The CDR3 protein is CASSMKQGDEQYF. The CDR3 DNA is TGTGCCAGTAGTATGAAACAGGGCGACGAGCAGTACTTC.

The chain combines TRBV19 with TRBJ2-6; 7 positions match TRBD1. Losses at the gene ends were 5 bases for V and 0 bases for J; bases not matched to a gene: 4. The CDR3 consists of 16 residues. CDR1 and CDR2 from the germline V gene are LNHDA and SQIVND (reference sequence). The chain's CDR3 is CASSLTGISGANVLTF. The CDR3 DNA reads TGTGCCAGTAGTCTGACAGGGATCTCTGGGGCCAACGTCCTGACTTTC.

The V and J genes are TRBV6-5 and TRBJ2-2; 10 bases match TRBD1. Unmatched junction bases numbered 13, after V lost 6 bases and J lost 12 bases. Germline CDR1 is MNHEY and CDR2 is SVGAGI. The CDR3 loop spans 15 amino acids. The CDR3 sequence: CASRLDRGSARQLFF. The CDR3 DNA sequence: TGTGCCAGCAGATTGGACAGGGGGTCGGCCCGGCAGCTGTTTTTT.

This sequence joins TRBV7-3 and TRBJ1-2, with TRBD1 identical over 7 bases. The junction had 3 bases not matched to a gene; V was cut back by 4 bases and J by 4 bases. The CDR3 totals 13 residues. Germline V gene sequence: CDR1 SGHTA, CDR2 FQGTGA. In DNA form, the CDR3 reads TGTGCCAGCAGCTCACCAGGGGGCTATGGCTACACCTTC. Residues: CASSSPGGYGYTF.

The chain employs TRBV5-4 and TRBJ1-2; 9 bases agree with TRBD1. Germline assignment: CDR1 SGHNT and CDR2 YYREEE (reference sequence). Trimming at V came to 5 bases and at J to 5 bases, leaving 4 bases not matched to a gene. The CDR3 contains 13 residues. CDR3 in DNA: TGTGCCAGCAGTATGACAGGGGGGTATGGCTACACCTTC. The encoded protein is CASSMTGGYGYTF. Supplemented by reference TRBV5-4 and TRBJ1-2, the full variable domain reads ETGVTQSPTHLIKTRGQQVTLRCSSQSGHNTVSWYQQALGQGPQFIFQYYREEENGRGNFPPRFSGLQFPNYSSELNVNALELDDSALYLCASSMTGGYGYTFGSGTRLTVV.

The rearrangement links TRBV30 to TRBJ2-5, with 8 bases that match TRBD1. The V gene's germline CDR1 is GTSNPN and CDR2 SVGIG (reference sequence). CDR3 length: 15 amino acids. V shed 0 bases, J shed 1 base, and the junction held 4 bases outside the gene matches. CDR3 sequence: CAWSVGTGSQETQYF. The DNA for the CDR3 is TGTGCCTGGAGTGTAGGGACAGGTAGCCAAGAGACCCAGTACTTC.

The J gene is TRBJ2-2, the V gene TRBV6-1, with D perhaps TRBD1 (6 bases). The V end was cut by 2 bases, the J end by 4 bases, with 14 bases between. CDR1 is MNHNS and CDR2 is SASEGT in the germline V gene. The CDR3 consists of 16 residues. As DNA, the CDR3 is TGTGCCAGCAGTGAATACTCAGGGGTCTCCACCGGGGAGCTGTTTTTT. Protein product: CASSEYSGVSTGELFF.

The chain is built from TRBV6-5 and TRBJ2-3; D gene unclear. The germline V and J ends were trimmed by 6 bases and 2 bases, with 9 bases remaining between them. The CDR3 loop spans 13 amino acids. Germline V gives CDR1 MNHEY, CDR2 SVGAGI. The DNA for the CDR3 is TGTGCCAGCAGCATTGGGGACACAGATACGCAGTATTTT. Protein product: CASSIGDTDTQYF.

The rearrangement joins TRBV7-2 to TRBJ2-1; TRBD2 agrees at 8 bases. Germline lookup yields CDR1 SGHTA and CDR2 FQGNSA. V lost 2 bases, J lost 6 bases, and 6 bases stayed unmatched. This CDR3 comprises 15 residues. The CDR3 sequence is CASSLLAGLGNEQFF. In DNA form, the CDR3 reads TGTGCCAGCAGCTTACTAGCGGGTTTAGGCAATGAGCAGTTCTTC.

This clone was counted between two and nine times. V is TRBV27 and J is TRBJ1-6; 7 bases line up with TRBD1. J lost 7 bases, V lost 7 bases, and 10 bases had no gene match. CDR3 length equals 15 residues. Germline V gene sequence: CDR1 MNHEY, CDR2 SMNVEV (reference sequence). The CDR3 protein is CASTLGGVKNSPLHF. CDR3 sequence (DNA): TGTGCCAGCACCTTAGGGGGCGTAAAGAATTCACCCCTCCACTTT.

In its sample, this clone was seen a few times. This sequence joins TRBV7-3 and TRBJ2-5; no clear D gene. Looked up from germline, CDR1 is SGHTA and CDR2 is FQGTGA. The CDR3 is 13 residues long. Trimming removed 0 bases at V and 4 bases at J, with 6 bases between. The CDR3 spells CASSLTSRETQYF. The CDR3 nucleotides read TGTGCCAGCAGCTTAACTAGCAGAGAGACCCAGTACTTC.

This chain connects TRBV7-9 to TRBJ2-3; tentative D call: TRBD1 (6 bases). This CDR3 is 12 amino acids long. V lost 5 bases and J 5 bases, leaving 8 bases between the germline ends. Germline values: CDR1 SEHNR, CDR2 FQNEAQ (reference sequence). CDR3 in amino acids: CASSQTGDTQYF. CDR3 nucleotide sequence: TGTGCCAGCAGCCAGACAGGAGATACGCAGTATTTT.

This sequence joins TRBV27 and TRBJ1-4; TRBD1 might be the D (5 bases). The germline gives CDR1 MNHEY, CDR2 SMNVEV (reference sequence). V gave up 8 bases and J gave up 4 bases, with 14 bases separating them. CDR3 length: 14 residues. CDR3 in DNA: TGTGCCAGCCGGCGGTCGGGGCATAATGAAAAACTGTTTTTT. This encodes CASRRSGHNEKLFF.

J is TRBJ1-1 and V is TRBV5-1, with 7 positions matching TRBD1. The germline V gene encodes CDR1 SGHRS and CDR2 YFSETQ. CDR3 size: 14 residues. J was trimmed by 7 bases and V by 4 bases; bases with no gene match: 10. The CDR3 is CASSRTGTAYEAFF. The CDR3 DNA is TGCGCCAGCAGCAGGACCGGGACAGCCTATGAAGCTTTCTTT.

The rearrangement uses TRBV11-2 and TRBJ2-7; no reliable D call. The CDR3 contains 11 residues. CDR1 and CDR2 (germline): SGHAT, FQNNGV. Trimming shortened V by 1 base and J by 6 bases, and 4 bases separated the two germline ends. As DNA, the CDR3 is TGTGCCAGCAGCTTAGTGGTCGAGCAGTACTTC. Its protein is CASSLVVEQYF.

The V call is TRBV19, the J call TRBJ2-1; possibly TRBD2 for D (6 bases). The CDR3 contains 17 residues. From germline, CDR1 is LNHDA and CDR2 SQIVND (reference sequence). V was trimmed by 7 bases and J by 7 bases, leaving 26 bases between them. CDR3 nucleotide sequence: TGTGCCAGTACCCAGGGACTTGGAATGAATCCCGGGAATGAGCAGTTCTTC. Its protein product is CASTQGLGMNPGNEQFF.

A single count supports this clone. This chain joins TRBV30 and TRBJ2-5; D unresolved. Between the trimmed V and J ends, which lost 0 bases and 5 bases, there was a span of 7 bases. This CDR3 has 12 amino acids. Germline CDR1 GTSNPN, CDR2 SVGIG (reference sequence). CDR3 nucleotides: TGTGCCTGGAGTGTGGTGGGGGAGACCCAGTACTTC. It specifies CAWSVVGETQYF.

This clone was seen once. This sequence joins TRBV7-9 and TRBJ2-1, with a possible D match to TRBD2 (7 bases). The germline CDR1 and CDR2 sequences are SEHNR and FQNEAQ (reference sequence). V shed 1 base and J shed 15 bases, with 13 bases lying between them. CDR3 length equals 12 residues. CDR3 DNA: TGTGCCAGCAGCTTAGACGGGGGGCCTCGGTTCTTC. This codes for CASSLDGGPRFF.

This sequence joins TRBV5-3 and TRBJ2-7; TRBD2 matches at 14 bases. TRBV5-3 is reported as an ORF; its role is uncertain. There are 20 residues in the CDR3. Trimming cost V 4 bases and J 6 bases; bases outside gene matches: 21. The CDR3 coding sequence is TGTGCCAGAAGCGGAAAGCGAGTGTGTATCGGGACTAGCGGGGGACGCGAGCAGTACTTC. This gives the protein CARSGKRVCIGTSGGREQYF.

Details on this clone: Other DNA sequences in the sample encode the same CDR3. The genes are TRBV18 and TRBJ2-3; D is ambiguous. Deletions cut 6 bases from V and 3 bases from J, with 7 bases between. Germline V gives CDR1 KGHSH, CDR2 LQKENI. The CDR3 runs to 12 residues. The CDR3 nucleotides are TGTGCCAGCTCCCCAGGTACAGATACGCAGTATTTT. Protein product: CASSPGTDTQYF.